Below are 21 T cell receptor beta chains sequenced from a single sample in a study of cytomegalovirus exposure and HLA in healthy donors (dated 2017 in TCRdb). Libraries were built with the immunoSEQ multiplex PCR assay. For the multiplex PCR, a mixture combining 60 forward primers for TCR Vbeta segments and 13 reverse primers for TCR Jbeta segments was used. The clones in this table, taken by TCRdb from immuneACCESS, are in-frame only. Not every clone is retained; where verified, under half of the shortfall comes from an unresolved V gene, and the cause of the rest is unknown. For this sample the table gives some 160,000 clones, of which more than 80% were detected only once. The ten largest clones add up to roughly 4% of the sample. Source material: PBMCs. The receptors come from a woman in her thirties or forties in good health and CMV-seropositive.

This chain links TRBV18 with TRBJ1-5; a weak D match, TRBD1 (5 bases). The CDR3 sequence is 15 residues long. Germline values: CDR1 KGHSH, CDR2 LQKENI. The V and J ends lost 2 bases and 6 bases respectively, with 14 bases between them. This chain's CDR3 is CASSPEQAGGQPQHF. The CDR3 DNA sequence: TGTGCCAGCTCACCAGAACAGGCCGGGGGTCAGCCCCAGCATTTT.

This clone was seen more than once but under ten times. V gene TRBV19 combines with J gene TRBJ2-3, with a tentative D call TRBD1 (5 bases). This CDR3 contains 14 residues. Germline CDR1 is LNHDA and CDR2 is SQIVND (reference sequence). Trimming took 7 bases from V and 3 from J, leaving 14 bases between them. The CDR3, as DNA: TGTGCCAGTACTGAAGTGGGGCCGACAGATACGCAGTATTTT. Protein product: CASTEVGPTDTQYF.

This sequence joins TRBV9 and TRBJ1-3; maybe TRBD1 (6 bases). The CDR3 is made up of 17 amino acids. Per germline, CDR1 SGDLS and CDR2 YYNGEE. Trimming shortened V by 3 bases and J by 4 bases, and 20 bases separated the two germline ends. CDR3: CASSEGIGRGAGNTIYF. CDR3 DNA sequence: TGTGCCAGCAGCGAGGGGATCGGCAGGGGAGCAGGAAACACCATATATTTT.

This clone was seen once. The chain links TRBV28 to TRBJ2-7; D ambiguous. CDR1 MDHEN and CDR2 SYDVKM come from the germline V gene. V was shortened by 2 bases and J by 0 bases, with 8 bases between the two germline ends. This CDR3 region has 14 residues. CDR3 coding DNA: TGTGCCAGCAGTTTAGAAGTGAGCTCCTACGAGCAGTACTTC. Amino acid sequence: CASSLEVSSYEQYF.

The CDR3 sequence: CASSQTHNYGYTF. The CDR3 coding sequence is TGTGCCAGCAGCCAGACTCATAACTATGGCTACACCTTC. The chain has TRBV5-4 and TRBJ1-2, with D hard to call. This CDR3 has 13 residues. V lost 4 bases, J lost 1 base, and 8 bases lay in between. Germline CDR1 SGHNT, CDR2 YYREEE (reference sequence). The variable domain in full, with the rest retrieved from reference TRBV5-4 and TRBJ1-2, is ETGVTQSPTHLIKTRGQQVTLRCSSQSGHNTVSWYQQALGQGPQFIFQYYREEENGRGNFPPRFSGLQFPNYSSELNVNALELDDSALYLCASSQTHNYGYTFGSGTRLTVV.

This clone was picked up a small number of times. The chain joins TRBV5-8 to TRBJ1-1, with D possibly being TRBD1 (5 bases). V lost 2 bases, J lost 4 bases, and 9 bases lay in between. Per germline, CDR1 SGHTS and CDR2 YDEGEE. The CDR3 runs 13 residues. The CDR3 DNA follows: TGTGCCAGCAGCTTCCCAGGGTCCACTGAAGCTTTCTTT. Its translation: CASSFPGSTEAFF.

The chain has TRBV29-1 and TRBJ1-2, with 10 nucleotides matching TRBD1. The germline gives CDR1 SQVTM, CDR2 ANQGSEA. This CDR3 is built from 16 residues. The ends lost 3 bases at V and 4 bases at J; junction bases unmatched: 11. For the CDR3, the DNA is TGCAGCGTTGATAGCGGCGACAGGGGGCGAGGCTATGGCTACACCTTC. As protein: CSVDSGDRGRGYGYTF.

The chain is built from TRBV29-1 and TRBJ2-5, with TRBD1 matching 9 bases. The V segment lost 4 bases and the J segment 3 bases; nucleotides outside the gene matches: 9. Germline CDR1 reads SQVTM; CDR2 reads ANQGSEA. This CDR3 is built from 15 residues. The CDR3, as DNA: TGCAGCGTTGTATGGGGGGACAGGGCGAAAGAGACCCAGTACTTC. Protein sequence: CSVVWGDRAKETQYF.

The chain is built from TRBV19 and TRBJ1-3; D is unclear. Germline V gene lookup returns CDR1 LNHDA and CDR2 SQIVND (reference sequence). With 3 bases removed from V and 0 bases from J, the gap between germline ends came to 9 bases. There are 15 residues in the CDR3. This CDR3 reads CASSMRDFSGNTIYF. CDR3 bases: TGTGCCAGTAGTATGCGGGATTTCTCTGGAAACACCATATATTTT.

The V gene is TRBV7-3, the J gene TRBJ2-1; 8 bases match TRBD1. The CDR3 totals 15 residues. Germline V gene sequence: CDR1 SGHTA, CDR2 FQGTGA. The V and J ends lost 2 bases and 0 bases, in that order; junction bases with no gene match: 0. The CDR3 protein is CASSLDRGSYNEQFF. In DNA, the CDR3 is TGTGCCAGCAGCTTAGACAGGGGCTCCTACAATGAGCAGTTCTTC.

This clone was seen just once. This chain joins TRBV5-4 and TRBJ1-1; no clear D gene. The germline V gene encodes CDR1 SGHNT and CDR2 YYREEE (reference sequence). This CDR3 spans 16 amino acids. V was pared by 0 bases and J by 5 bases, with 17 bases between. The CDR3 DNA follows: TGTGCCAGCAGCTTGGTGCAGGAATCGGTGTGGACTGAAGCTTTCTTT. Its translation: CASSLVQESVWTEAFF. Looking up the rest from reference TRBV5-4 and TRBJ1-1 gives the full variable domain: ETGVTQSPTHLIKTRGQQVTLRCSSQSGHNTVSWYQQALGQGPQFIFQYYREEENGRGNFPPRFSGLQFPNYSSELNVNALELDDSALYLCASSLVQESVWTEAFFGQGTRLTVV.

To note about this clone: One end of the junction fails to match germline, which may point to a read error. The chain employs TRBV7-9 and TRBJ2-5, with 9 nucleotides matching TRBD2. The germline gives CDR1 SEHNR, CDR2 FQNEAQ (reference sequence). The CDR3 has 14 amino acids. CDR3 nucleotides: TGTGCCAGCATCTTAGCGGGAGAAGGAGAGACCCAGTACTTC. Protein: CASILAGEGETQYF.

The chain combines TRBV30 with TRBJ2-6; D might be TRBD2 (5 bases). Germline V CDR1 and CDR2: GTSNPN, SVGIG (reference sequence). V lost 5 bases and J 0 bases, leaving 8 bases between the germline ends. The length of the CDR3 is 14 residues. The CDR3 sequence is CAWGLFSGANVLTF. The CDR3 DNA reads TGTGCCTGGGGACTTTTCTCTGGGGCCAACGTCCTGACTTTC. Using reference TRBV30 and TRBJ2-6 for the parts outside the CDR3, the full variable domain is SQTIHQWPATLVQPVGSPLSLECTVEGTSNPNLYWYRQAAGRGLQLLFYSVGIGQISSEVPQNLSASRPQDRQFILSSKKLLLSDSGFYLCAWGLFSGANVLTFGAGSRLTVL.

The chain couples TRBV7-9 to TRBJ2-3; 7 bases match TRBD1. This CDR3 region has 15 residues. CDR1 is SEHNR, CDR2 FQNEAQ, per germline (reference sequence). The V segment lost 5 bases and the J segment 2 bases; nucleotides outside the gene matches: 7. The CDR3 sequence: CASSADREYTDTQYF. CDR3 in DNA: TGTGCCAGCAGCGCCGACAGGGAATACACAGATACGCAGTATTTT.

The chain links TRBV7-3 to TRBJ2-6, with D tentatively TRBD2 (6 bases). This CDR3 is built from 18 residues. Germline-derived CDR1 and CDR2 are SGHTA and FQGTGA. Trimming cost V 5 bases and J 4 bases, with 21 bases left between them. Written as DNA, the CDR3 is TGTGCCAGCAGCCGAGCCCGGGGGAGCAGTTGGGGGGCCAACGTCCTGACTTTC. The encoded protein is CASSRARGSSWGANVLTF.

The chain joins TRBV30 to TRBJ1-1; 8 bases line up with TRBD1. With 5 bases clipped from V and 0 bases from J, the junction kept 5 bases outside the gene matches. CDR3 length equals 14 residues. CDR1 GTSNPN and CDR2 SVGIG come from the germline V gene (reference sequence). CDR3 sequence reads: CAWSRDRMNTEAFF. CDR3 DNA: TGTGCCTGGTCCCGGGACAGGATGAACACTGAAGCTTTCTTT.

This chain links TRBV5-4 with TRBJ2-1; D is possibly TRBD1 (6 bases). Germline values: CDR1 SGHNT, CDR2 YYREEE (reference sequence). CDR3 length equals 13 residues. V shed 10 bases and J shed 7 bases, with 18 bases lying between them. CDR3 in DNA: TGTGCCGGGAGTTATCAGGGGATAAATGAGCAGTTCTTC. This gives the protein CAGSYQGINEQFF.

The V call is TRBV5-6, the J call TRBJ2-3; the match to TRBD2 covers 13 bases. Germline CDR1 reads SGHDT; CDR2 reads YYEEEE. This CDR3 comprises 15 residues. Trimming at V came to 2 bases and at J to 4 bases, leaving 1 base not matched to a gene. CDR3 nucleotide sequence: TGTGCCAGCAGCTTACTAGCGGGGGGGGCAGATACGCAGTATTTT. Translated: CASSLLAGGADTQYF. The full variable domain, in which reference TRBV5-6 and TRBJ2-3 provide the parts outside the CDR3, is DAGVTQSPTHLIKTRGQQVTLRCSPKSGHDTVSWYQQALGQGPQFIFQYYEEEERQRGNFPDRFSGHQFPNYSSELNVNALLLGDSALYLCASSLLAGGADTQYFGPGTRLTVL.

The chain couples TRBV7-9 to TRBJ2-7; D is unclear. The CDR3 has 14 residues. Germline values: CDR1 SEHNR, CDR2 FQNEAQ (reference sequence). V dropped 7 bases and J dropped 3 bases, with 16 bases sitting between them. Here the CDR3 reads CASTDGGRIYEQYF. CDR3 nucleotide sequence: TGTGCCAGCACCGATGGTGGCAGGATCTACGAGCAGTACTTC. The variable domain in full, completed from reference TRBV7-9 and TRBJ2-7, reads DTGVSQNPRHKITKRGQNVTFRCDPISEHNRLYWYRQTLGQGPEFLTYFQNEAQLEKSRLLSDRFSAERPKGSFSTLEIQRTEQGDSAMYLCASTDGGRIYEQYFGPGTRLTVT.

This clone has just a few counts. The chain links TRBV10-1 to TRBJ2-3, with TRBD1 matching 8 bases. In germline, CDR1 is WNHNN, CDR2 SYGVQD (reference sequence). The CDR3 consists of 15 residues. V was clipped by 6 bases and J by 6 bases; unmatched bases: 11. CDR3 region: CASSKGTGLRDTQYF. CDR3 DNA: TGCGCCAGCAGCAAAGGGACAGGTTTAAGGGATACGCAGTATTTT.

This clone was observed a handful of times. The genes are TRBV6-1 and TRBJ1-1; 10 bases are a match to TRBD1. This CDR3 contains 14 residues. Germline CDR1 and CDR2: MNHNS and SASEGT. V shed 7 bases, J shed 5 bases, and the junction held 7 bases outside the gene matches. The CDR3 region is CASIPDRGGTEAFF. The CDR3 DNA reads as TGTGCCAGCATCCCGGACAGGGGGGGGACTGAAGCTTTCTTT.